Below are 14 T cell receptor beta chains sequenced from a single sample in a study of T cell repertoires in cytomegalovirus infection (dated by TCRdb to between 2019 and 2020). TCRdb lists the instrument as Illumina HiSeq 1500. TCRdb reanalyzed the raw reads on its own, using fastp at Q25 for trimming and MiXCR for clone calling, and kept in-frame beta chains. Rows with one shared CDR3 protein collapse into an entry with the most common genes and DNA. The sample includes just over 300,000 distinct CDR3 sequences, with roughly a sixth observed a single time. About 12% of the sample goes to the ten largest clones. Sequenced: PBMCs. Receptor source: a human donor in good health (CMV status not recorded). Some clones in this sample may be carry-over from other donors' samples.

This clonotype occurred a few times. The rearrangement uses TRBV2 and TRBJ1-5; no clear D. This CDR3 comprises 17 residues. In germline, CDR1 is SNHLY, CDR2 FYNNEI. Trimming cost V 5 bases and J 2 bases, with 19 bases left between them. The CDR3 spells CASSPRPLIYGNQPQHF. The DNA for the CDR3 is TGTGCCAGCAGTCCTAGACCCCTAATCTACGGCAATCAGCCCCAGCATTTT.

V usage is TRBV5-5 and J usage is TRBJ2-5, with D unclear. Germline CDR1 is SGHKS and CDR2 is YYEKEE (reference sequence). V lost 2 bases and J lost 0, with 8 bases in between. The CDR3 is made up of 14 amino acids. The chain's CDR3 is CASSFAGDQETQYF. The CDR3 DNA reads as TGTGCCAGCAGCTTTGCAGGAGACCAAGAGACCCAGTACTTC. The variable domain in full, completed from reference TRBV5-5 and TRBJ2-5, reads DAGVTQSPTHLIKTRGQQVTLRCSPISGHKSVSWYQQVLGQGPQFIFQYYEKEERGRGNFPDRFSARQFPNYSSELNVNALLLGDSALYLCASSFAGDQETQYFGPGTRLLVL.

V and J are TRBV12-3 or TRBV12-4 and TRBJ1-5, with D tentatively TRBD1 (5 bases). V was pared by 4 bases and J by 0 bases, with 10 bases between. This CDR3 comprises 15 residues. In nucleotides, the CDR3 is TGTGCCAGCAGTTCTCCGGGACCTAGCAATCAGCCCCAGCATTTT. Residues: CASSSPGPSNQPQHF.

The CDR3: CASSLSISDPLLRSTDTQYF. The CDR3 coding sequence is TGTGCCAGCAGTTTATCGATTTCAGATCCCCTTTTGAGGAGCACAGATACGCAGTATTTT. The genes are TRBV27 and TRBJ2-3; D is unresolved. Germline CDR1 MNHEY, CDR2 SMNVEV (reference sequence). The CDR3 runs to 20 residues. V lost 0 bases to trimming and J lost 0 bases, with 22 bases between them.

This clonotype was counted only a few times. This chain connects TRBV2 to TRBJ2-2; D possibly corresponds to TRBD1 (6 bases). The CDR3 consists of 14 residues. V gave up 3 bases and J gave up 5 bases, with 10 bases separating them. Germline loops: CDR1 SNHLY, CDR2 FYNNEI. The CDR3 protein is CASSDWGTTGELFF. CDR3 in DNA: TGTGCCAGCAGTGATTGGGGGACAACCGGGGAGCTGTTTTTT.

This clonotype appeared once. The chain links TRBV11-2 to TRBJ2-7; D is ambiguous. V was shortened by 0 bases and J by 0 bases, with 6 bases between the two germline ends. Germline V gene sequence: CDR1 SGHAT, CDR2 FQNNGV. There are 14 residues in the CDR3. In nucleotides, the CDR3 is TGTGCCAGCAGCTTAGACCTTAACTCCTACGAGCAGTACTTC. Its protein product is CASSLDLNSYEQYF. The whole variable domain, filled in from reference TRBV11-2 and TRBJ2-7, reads EAGVAQSPRYKIIEKRQSVAFWCNPISGHATLYWYQQILGQGPKLLIQFQNNGVVDDSQLPKDRFSAERLKGVDSTLKIQPAKLEDSAVYLCASSLDLNSYEQYFGPGTRLTVT.

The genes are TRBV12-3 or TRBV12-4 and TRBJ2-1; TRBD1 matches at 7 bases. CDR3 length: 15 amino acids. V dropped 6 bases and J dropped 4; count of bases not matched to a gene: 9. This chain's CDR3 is CASRKQGPLYNEQFF. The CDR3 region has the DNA TGTGCCAGCAGGAAACAGGGGCCCCTATACAATGAGCAGTTCTTC.

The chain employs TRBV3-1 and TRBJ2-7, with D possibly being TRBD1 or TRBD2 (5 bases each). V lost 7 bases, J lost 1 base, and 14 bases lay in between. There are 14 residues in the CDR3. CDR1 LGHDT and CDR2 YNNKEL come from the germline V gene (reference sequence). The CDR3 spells CASTQQGVSYEQYF. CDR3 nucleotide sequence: TGTGCCAGCACCCAGCAGGGAGTATCCTACGAGCAGTACTTC.

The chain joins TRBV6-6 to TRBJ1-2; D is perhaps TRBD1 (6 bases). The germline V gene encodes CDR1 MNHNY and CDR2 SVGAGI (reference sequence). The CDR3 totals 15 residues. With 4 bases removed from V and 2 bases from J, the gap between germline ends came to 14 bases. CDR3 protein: CASSFVDRPNYGYTF. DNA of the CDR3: TGTGCCAGCAGTTTCGTCGACAGGCCGAACTATGGCTACACCTTC.

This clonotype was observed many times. CDR3 sequence reads: CAISTSTSQETQYF. CDR3 DNA sequence: TGTGCCATCAGCACTAGCACAAGCCAAGAGACCCAGTACTTC. This chain links TRBV10-3 with TRBJ2-5; perhaps TRBD2 as D (6 bases). V was shortened by 6 bases and J by 1 base, with 12 bases between the two germline ends. This CDR3 is 14 amino acids long. Germline values: CDR1 ENHRY, CDR2 SYGVKD.

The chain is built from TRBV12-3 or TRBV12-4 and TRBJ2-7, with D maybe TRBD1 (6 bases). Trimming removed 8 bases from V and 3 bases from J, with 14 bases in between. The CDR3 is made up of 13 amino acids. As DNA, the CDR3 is TGTGCCAGCGGTCAGGGGCGGAGCTACGAGCAGTACTTC. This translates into CASGQGRSYEQYF.

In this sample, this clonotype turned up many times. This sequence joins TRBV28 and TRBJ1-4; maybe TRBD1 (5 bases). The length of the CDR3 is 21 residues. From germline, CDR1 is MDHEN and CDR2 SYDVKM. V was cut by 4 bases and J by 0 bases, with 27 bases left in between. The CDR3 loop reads CASSSSIAQPGPRATNEKLFF. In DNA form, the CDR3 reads TGTGCCAGCAGTTCGTCTATTGCTCAACCGGGACCGCGGGCAACTAATGAAAAACTGTTTTTT.

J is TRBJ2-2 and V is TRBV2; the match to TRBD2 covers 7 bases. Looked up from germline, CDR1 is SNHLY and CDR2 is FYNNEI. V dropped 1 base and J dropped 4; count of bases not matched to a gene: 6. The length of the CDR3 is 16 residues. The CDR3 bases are TGTGCCAGCAGTGAAGTATCGGGGGGAGTCACCGGGGAGCTGTTTTTT. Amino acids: CASSEVSGGVTGELFF.

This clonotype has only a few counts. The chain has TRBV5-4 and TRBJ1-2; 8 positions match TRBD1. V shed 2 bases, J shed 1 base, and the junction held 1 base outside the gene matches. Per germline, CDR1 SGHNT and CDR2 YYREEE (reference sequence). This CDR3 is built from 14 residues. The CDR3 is CASSFTGGNYGYTF. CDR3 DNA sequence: TGTGCCAGCAGCTTTACAGGGGGTAACTATGGCTACACCTTC.